Below are 19 T cell receptor beta chains sequenced from a single sample in a study of blood T cell repertoires in COVID-19. Method: immunoSEQ multiplex PCR; TCRdb's copy keeps in-frame clones and lacks some. Seen here are approximately 20,000 clones, roughly 85% observed once, and the top ten hold less than 35%. The sample comprised peripheral blood. Source of these receptors: a human donor with active COVID-19. The donor label of this sample is uncertain.

Here the CDR3 reads CASSEVPPGAANEKLFF. CDR3 bases: TGTGCCAGCAGTGAAGTGCCCCCAGGGGCGGCTAATGAAAAACTGTTTTTT. V usage is TRBV6-1 and J usage is TRBJ1-4; tentatively, D is TRBD1 (6 bases). Per germline, CDR1 MNHNS and CDR2 SASEGT. There are 17 residues in the CDR3. V was trimmed by 1 base and J by 3 bases, leaving 15 bases between them.

The chain has TRBV4-1 and TRBJ1-1; 7 bases map to TRBD1. CDR1 is MGHRA and CDR2 is YSYEKL in the germline V gene. The J segment lost 5 bases and the V segment lost 3 bases, leaving 9 bases of the junction unmatched. This CDR3 is built from 15 residues. The CDR3 sequence: CASSHSYGTATEAFF. CDR3 nucleotides: TGCGCCAGCAGCCACAGCTATGGGACAGCGACTGAAGCTTTCTTT.

The chain employs TRBV11-2 and TRBJ1-4; D remains unclear. This CDR3 is 15 amino acids long. V lost 6 bases and J 5 bases, leaving 16 bases between the germline ends. Germline assignment: CDR1 SGHAT and CDR2 FQNNGV. The CDR3 reads CASSLLGLMNEKLFF. The CDR3 DNA is TGTGCCAGCAGTTTGCTTGGACTGATGAATGAAAAACTGTTTTTT.

Here the CDR3 DNA reads TGTGCCAGCAGCGTAGGTCCTAGCGGGAGTGAAGAGCAGTTCTTC. Its protein is CASSVGPSGSEEQFF. The rearrangement links TRBV9 to TRBJ2-1; 10 bases fit TRBD2. There are 15 residues in the CDR3. In germline, CDR1 is SGDLS, CDR2 YYNGEE. V gave up 0 bases and J gave up 10 bases; unmatched junction bases: 7.

The chain links TRBV19 to TRBJ1-6, with D possibly matching TRBD1 (6 bases). Germline CDR1 reads LNHDA; CDR2 reads SQIVND (reference sequence). There are 17 residues in the CDR3. V was pared by 1 base and J by 8 bases, with 18 bases between. The CDR3 nucleotides are TGTGCCAGTAGTATAGGTGCCTGGACAGTTAAAGATTCACCCCTCCACTTT. Amino acids: CASSIGAWTVKDSPLHF.

The gene calls are TRBV5-1 and TRBJ1-1; D is ambiguous. This CDR3 has 15 amino acids. Trimming took 5 bases from V and 7 from J, leaving 21 bases between them. Germline assignment: CDR1 SGHRS and CDR2 YFSETQ. CDR3 nucleotide sequence: TGCGCCAGCAGGGCAGGAGGGTCCCGACACCGTGAAGCTTTCTTT. It specifies CASRAGGSRHREAFF.

The chain links TRBV29-1 to TRBJ2-7, with 11 bases identical to TRBD2. The ends lost 1 base at V and 6 bases at J; junction bases unmatched: 11. In germline, CDR1 is SQVTM, CDR2 ANQGSEA. The CDR3 is 16 amino acids. The CDR3 spells CSVEVVSGRARGEQYF. The CDR3 DNA is TGCAGCGTTGAAGTTGTTAGCGGGAGGGCCCGGGGCGAGCAGTACTTC.

This chain links TRBV10-1 with TRBJ2-1, with a tentative D call TRBD2 (6 bases). The CDR3 is made up of 16 amino acids. V lost 5 bases, J lost 4 bases, and 18 bases lay in between. From germline, CDR1 is WNHNN and CDR2 SYGVQD (reference sequence). Here the CDR3 reads CASSPSRGGEYNEQFF. The CDR3 DNA is TGCGCCAGCAGTCCAAGTCGGGGCGGGGAATACAATGAGCAGTTCTTC.

V usage is TRBV5-1 and J usage is TRBJ1-1; no clear D gene. The V and J ends lost 0 bases and 1 base respectively, with 10 bases between them. In germline, CDR1 is SGHRS, CDR2 YFSETQ. The CDR3 sequence is 15 residues long. CDR3 in amino acids: CASSLVGQENTEAFF. As DNA, the CDR3 is TGCGCCAGCAGCTTGGTGGGCCAGGAGAACACTGAAGCTTTCTTT. Drawing the rest from reference TRBV5-1 and TRBJ1-1, the complete variable domain is KAGVTQTPRYLIKTRGQQVTLSCSPISGHRSVSWYQQTPGQGLQFLFEYFSETQRNKGNFPGRFSGRQFSNSRSEMNVSTLELGDSALYLCASSLVGQENTEAFFGQGTRLTVV.

This chain links TRBV9 with TRBJ2-5; TRBD2 matches at 12 bases. This CDR3 has 15 amino acids. The V gene end was trimmed by 2 bases and the J gene end by 5 bases; junction bases not matched to a gene: 4. Germline-derived CDR1 and CDR2 are SGDLS and YYNGEE. CDR3 loop: CASSVTSGSYETQYF. DNA of the CDR3: TGTGCCAGCAGCGTGACTAGCGGGAGCTATGAGACCCAGTACTTC.

The chain has TRBV7-9 and TRBJ1-2; TRBD1 aligns across 7 bases. Trimming removed 5 bases from V and 2 bases from J; junction bases left unmatched: 8. Germline V gives CDR1 SEHNR, CDR2 FQNEAQ (reference sequence). This CDR3 spans 15 amino acids. The CDR3 coding sequence is TGTGCCAGCAGCGCTGTGACAGGGTTAAACTATGGCTACACCTTC. This encodes CASSAVTGLNYGYTF.

The V call is TRBV5-5, the J call TRBJ1-3, with unresolved D. Germline lookup yields CDR1 SGHKS and CDR2 YYEKEE (reference sequence). The V gene lost 0 bases and the J gene lost 0 bases, with 10 bases spanning the gap. The CDR3 contains 16 residues. The CDR3 DNA reads TGTGCCAGCAGCTTGGACCCCAGTCCCTCTGGAAACACCATATATTTT. This codes for CASSLDPSPSGNTIYF.

The rearrangement joins TRBV3-1 (or the pseudogene TRBV3-2) to TRBJ1-4, with D tentatively TRBD1 (5 bases). The CDR3 contains 12 residues. The germline V gene has CDR1 LGHDT and CDR2 YNNKEL (reference sequence). V was trimmed by 2 bases and J by 8 bases, leaving 6 bases between them. The chain's CDR3 is CASSQSGEKLFF. The CDR3 nucleotides read TGTGCCAGCAGCCAATCAGGGGAAAAACTGTTTTTT.

This sequence joins TRBV27 and TRBJ1-2; 9 bases match TRBD1. The V segment lost 5 bases and the J segment 8 bases; nucleotides outside the gene matches: 6. Germline V gene lookup returns CDR1 MNHEY and CDR2 SMNVEV (reference sequence). This CDR3 spans 13 amino acids. CDR3 coding DNA: TGTGCCAGCAGTATACAGGGGGCAGACGGCTACACCTTC. This translates into CASSIQGADGYTF.

The V gene is TRBV18, the J gene TRBJ1-5; D is uncertain. CDR3 length equals 16 residues. The ends were cut back, 0 bases at V and 7 bases at J, with 16 bases in the middle. The germline CDR1 and CDR2 sequences are KGHSH and LQKENI. Here the CDR3 DNA reads TGTGCCAGCTCACCACCGGGCGTTGCAGGTGACCAGCCCCAGCATTTT. Protein product: CASSPPGVAGDQPQHF.

The chain has TRBV28 and TRBJ2-5; the D is unclear. V lost 1 base and J 1 base, leaving 4 bases between the germline ends. CDR1 and CDR2 from the germline V gene are MDHEN and SYDVKM. The CDR3 runs 13 residues. The DNA of the CDR3 is TGTGCCAGCAGTTTATACAGCCAAGAGACCCAGTACTTC. Protein product: CASSLYSQETQYF.

The V call is TRBV9, the J call TRBJ1-2; no clear D. Germline loops: CDR1 SGDLS, CDR2 YYNGEE. This CDR3 contains 16 residues. V lost 0 bases, J lost 2 bases, and 14 bases lay in between. Here the CDR3 reads CASSVGREGLNYGYTF. The CDR3 DNA follows: TGTGCCAGCAGCGTAGGGCGGGAGGGATTAAACTATGGCTACACCTTC. The full variable domain, in which reference TRBV9 and TRBJ1-2 provide the parts outside the CDR3, is DSGVTQTPKHLITATGQRVTLRCSPRSGDLSVYWYQQSLDQGLQFLIQYYNGEERAKGNILERFSAQQFPDLHSELNLSSLELGDSALYFCASSVGREGLNYGYTFGSGTRLTVV.

The chain uses TRBV10-3 and TRBJ1-1; 8 bases are shared with TRBD1. CDR1 and CDR2 from the germline V gene are ENHRY and SYGVKD. The CDR3 length is 13 residues. J gave up 5 bases and V 4 bases, and 3 bases lay outside the gene matches. The CDR3 loop is CAISVTGETEAFF. The CDR3, as DNA: TGTGCCATCAGTGTGACAGGGGAGACTGAAGCTTTCTTT.

The genes are TRBV6-5 and TRBJ2-7; tentative D call: TRBD2 (6 bases). Trimming cost V 2 bases and J 2 bases, with 16 bases left between them. Germline V lookup: CDR1 MNHEY, CDR2 SVGAGI. The CDR3 is 16 amino acids. Written as DNA, the CDR3 is TGTGCCAGCAGTTACGGGGCCGGCCGGGAGACCTACGAGCAGTACTTC. Translation: CASSYGAGRETYEQYF.